This T cell receptor beta chain was sequenced in a study of response to subunit inactivated influenza vaccine. TCRdb re-analysed the RT-PCR reads in MiXCR, keeping a single row per CDR3 protein. Of about 570,000 distinct CDR3 sequences detected, approximately 11% appear once; the ten largest clones hold 8% to 13%. V was trimmed by 5 bases and J by 3 bases, leaving 14 bases between them. The CDR3 is 15 amino acids. Germline CDR1 SGHVS, CDR2 FNYEAQ. These data are also associated with another study on T cells expressing NK-cell markers. That work contributes: Production of TCR beta cDNA relied on 5'RACE template switching with UMIs. Within the sequenced cohort of eight donors, seven exhibited HCMV seropositivity and one was seronegative. Similarly, these clonotypes led the CD3+CD56-NKG2C+ fraction as well in several donors. Whether the expanded NKG2C+ T cell clones recognized HCMV remained unclear.

This specimen was PBMCs from blood, taken on the day of vaccination. The TCR originated in a man over 45 who received an inactivated influenza vaccine. This chain uses TRBV7-6 with TRBJ2-1; possibly TRBD2 for D (6 bases). CDR3 residues: CASSARGTFYNEQFF. The CDR3 DNA sequence: TGTGCCAGCAGCGCGAGAGGGACTTTCTACAATGAGCAGTTCTTC.